This T cell receptor beta chain originates from a study of lung T cells in sarcoidosis with Löfgren's syndrome. TCRdb fed the reads into MiXCR, producing one record per CDR3 protein. The table shows some 2,400 distinct CDR3 sequences, with more than 20% occurring only once. This clonotype rates as medium-sized. The TCR comes from a human donor with sarcoidosis (Löfgren's syndrome or another form), or a control subject (not recorded which). Sequenced sample: CD4+ T cells from bronchoalveolar lavage.

The CDR3 nucleotides are TGTGCCAGCAGTCGAGCTGGACTAGCGGGGTCAGATACGCAGTATTTT. Its protein is CASSRAGLAGSDTQYF. The genes are TRBV6-1 and TRBJ2-3; 12 bases are shared with TRBD2. Germline CDR1 is MNHNS and CDR2 is SASEGT. The CDR3 runs 16 residues. V lost 5 bases to trimming and J lost 4 bases; unmatched junction nucleotides: 7.